The T cell receptor beta chain under discussion was sequenced for a study of blood T cell repertoires in COVID-19. Trimming at V came to 4 bases and at J to 6 bases, leaving 2 bases not matched to a gene. Germline CDR1 is SGHRS and CDR2 is YFSETQ. The CDR3 extends over 12 amino acids. This clone has more than one count but fewer than ten. Profiling relied on immunoSEQ multiplex PCR, and the TCRdb table lists in-frame clones only, not all of them. The sample has 50,000 or so clones, more than 90% seen once. The sequence derives from an elderly woman with acute or convalescent COVID-19. V and J are TRBV5-1 and TRBJ1-2; 8 positions match TRBD1. Specimen: peripheral blood. CDR3 protein: CASSMTGDGYTF. The DNA for the CDR3 is TGCGCCAGCAGCATGACAGGGGATGGCTACACCTTC.